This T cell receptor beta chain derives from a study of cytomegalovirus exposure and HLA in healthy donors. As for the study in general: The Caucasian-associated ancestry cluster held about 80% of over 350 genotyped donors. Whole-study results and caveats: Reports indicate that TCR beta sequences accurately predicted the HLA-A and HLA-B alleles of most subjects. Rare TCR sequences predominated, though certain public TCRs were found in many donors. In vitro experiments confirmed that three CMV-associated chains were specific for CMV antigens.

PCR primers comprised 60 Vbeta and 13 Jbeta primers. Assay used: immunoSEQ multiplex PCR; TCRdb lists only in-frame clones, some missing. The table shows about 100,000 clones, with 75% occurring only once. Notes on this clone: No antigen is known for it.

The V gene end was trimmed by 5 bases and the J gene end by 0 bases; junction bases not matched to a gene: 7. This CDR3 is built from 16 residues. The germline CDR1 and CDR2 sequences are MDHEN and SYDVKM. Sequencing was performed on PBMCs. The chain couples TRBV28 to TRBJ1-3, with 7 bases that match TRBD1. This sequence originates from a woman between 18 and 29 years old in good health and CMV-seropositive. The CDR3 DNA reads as TGTGCCAGCAGTACAGGGGCCCTGAGCTCTGGAAACACCATATATTTT. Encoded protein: CASSTGALSSGNTIYF.